Presented here are 10 T cell receptor beta chains from one specimen sequenced in a study of cytomegalovirus exposure and HLA in healthy donors. PCR was performed using 60 Vbeta and 13 Jbeta primers. Clones were sequenced by immunoSEQ multiplex PCR, and TCRdb holds only the in-frame ones, with some missing. Among about 130,000 clones, 75% to 85% were seen once, and the ten largest hold under 7%. The specimen sequenced was PBMCs. All receptors come from a woman aged 40 to 50 in good health and CMV-seropositive.

The V call is TRBV5-1, the J call TRBJ2-7, with 9 positions matching TRBD1. The trim removed 0 bases at V and 1 base at J, leaving 2 bases unmatched. This CDR3 spans 15 amino acids. Per the germline V gene, CDR1 is SGHRS and CDR2 is YFSETQ. DNA of the CDR3: TGCGCCAGCAGCTTGGAACAGGGGGCTTCCTACGAGCAGTACTTC. The encoded protein is CASSLEQGASYEQYF.

The rearrangement uses TRBV7-9 and TRBJ2-5; 10 positions match TRBD2. Looked up from germline, CDR1 is SEHNR and CDR2 is FQNEAQ (reference sequence). CDR3 length: 16 residues. V lost 1 base, J lost 4 bases, and 6 bases stayed unmatched. CDR3 DNA: TGTGCCAGCAGCTTAGGTTCGGGGACTAGCGTAGAGACCCAGTACTTC. It encodes CASSLGSGTSVETQYF. Looking up the rest from reference TRBV7-9 and TRBJ2-5 gives the full variable domain: DTGVSQNPRHKITKRGQNVTFRCDPISEHNRLYWYRQTLGQGPEFLTYFQNEAQLEKSRLLSDRFSAERPKGSFSTLEIQRTEQGDSAMYLCASSLGSGTSVETQYFGPGTRLLVL.

DNA for the CDR3: TGTGCCAACGGGGGACAGGGGGCGCATGGCTACACCTTC. Translated, it gives CANGGQGAHGYTF. This sequence joins TRBV21-1 and TRBJ1-2; no DNA check was done on the table's D call, TRBD1. TRBV21-1 is flagged as a pseudogene. The CDR3 sequence is 13 residues long.

The chain couples TRBV5-1 to TRBJ2-5; 7 nucleotides line up with TRBD1. CDR1 is SGHRS, CDR2 YFSETQ, per germline. This CDR3 contains 14 residues. V was clipped by 4 bases and J by 0 bases; unmatched bases: 3. The CDR3 region has the DNA TGCGCCAGCAGCCTGGGACAGAACCAAGAGACCCAGTACTTC. It codes for CASSLGQNQETQYF.

The chain links TRBV11-3 to TRBJ2-1; 7 nucleotides align to TRBD2. V was clipped by 2 bases and J by 2 bases; unmatched bases: 3. The germline CDR1 and CDR2 sequences are SGHNT and YENEEA. The CDR3 sequence is 15 residues long. In DNA form, the CDR3 reads TGTGCCAGCAGCTTAACAAGCGGGGCCTACAATGAGCAGTTCTTC. Translating gives CASSLTSGAYNEQFF. The whole variable domain, remainder taken from reference TRBV11-3 and TRBJ2-1, is EAGVVQSPRYKIIEKKQPVAFWCNPISGHNTLYWYLQNLGQGPELLIRYENEEAVDDSQLPKDRFSAERLKGVDSTLKIQPAELGDSAVYLCASSLTSGAYNEQFFGPGTRLTVL.

This rearrangement joins TRBV19 to TRBJ2-7; D might be TRBD2 (6 bases). V was cut by 0 bases and J by 7 bases, with 22 bases left in between. The V gene's germline CDR1 is LNHDA and CDR2 SQIVND (reference sequence). The CDR3 consists of 17 residues. CDR3 coding DNA: TGTGCCAGTAGTATAGAAATGGCGGGGAGTCTCCCACCTGAGCAGTACTTC. It is translated as CASSIEMAGSLPPEQYF. Filled out from reference TRBV19 and TRBJ2-7, the complete variable domain reads DGGITQSPKYLFRKEGQNVTLSCEQNLNHDAMYWYRQDPGQGLRLIYYSQIVNDFQKGDIAEGYSVSREKKESFPLTVTSAQKNPTAFYLCASSIEMAGSLPPEQYFGPGTRLTVT.

V and J are TRBV9 and TRBJ2-3; 8 nucleotides align to TRBD2. CDR1 is SGDLS, CDR2 YYNGEE, per germline. J was trimmed by 6 bases and V by 1 base; bases with no gene match: 4. CDR3 length: 14 amino acids. The CDR3 loop reads CASSVTSGSDTQYF. The CDR3 DNA reads TGTGCCAGCAGCGTAACTAGCGGCTCGGATACGCAGTATTTT.

The chain links TRBV9 to TRBJ1-2, with 11 positions matching TRBD1. There are 16 residues in the CDR3. Looked up from germline, CDR1 is SGDLS and CDR2 is YYNGEE. The J segment lost 4 bases and the V segment lost 4 bases, leaving 9 bases of the junction unmatched. DNA for the CDR3: TGTGCCAGCAGCTCCCAGTCCGGGACAGGGGGCTATGGCTACACCTTC. This translates into CASSSQSGTGGYGYTF.

This clone was observed a handful of times. This rearrangement joins TRBV5-4 to TRBJ2-7, with 11 positions matching TRBD1. Germline assignment: CDR1 SGHNT and CDR2 YYREEE (reference sequence). This CDR3 is built from 14 residues. The ends lost 4 bases at V and 5 bases at J; junction bases unmatched: 5. As DNA, the CDR3 is TGTGCCAGCAGCCCGGGGACAGGGGGTGACGAGCAGTACTTC. This translates into CASSPGTGGDEQYF.

CDR3 bases: TGCGCCAGCGGACCCCAAATCGGGACAGCCGTTGAAAAACTGTTTTTT. It is translated as CASGPQIGTAVEKLFF. The genes are TRBV5-1 and TRBJ1-4; 7 nucleotides match TRBD1. V lost 7 bases and J lost 7; bases outside the gene matches: 16. Looked up from germline, CDR1 is SGHRS and CDR2 is YFSETQ. The CDR3 contains 16 residues.